This TCR beta chain emerged from a study of OX40 agonist ivuxolimab in advanced cancers. At the level of the study: An agonistic anti-OX40 (CD134) antibody, ivuxolimab, was used to treat the patients. All patients had ivuxolimab intravenously every 2 weeks at 0.01 to 10 mg/kg.

Points from the study as a whole: Expanded peripheral T-cell antigen specificity went undetermined.

Generated by immunoSEQ multiplex PCR, the TCRdb table keeps only in-frame clones and is missing some. The table lists about 40,000 clones, 80% to 95% of them singletons. This CDR3 comprises 14 residues. The germline CDR1 and CDR2 sequences are MNHEY and SVGAGI. V was trimmed by 6 bases and J by 5 bases, leaving 16 bases between them. Remarks on this clone: Its antigen is still unknown.

This sequence was found in an adult with an advanced solid tumor such as melanoma, head and neck, liver or kidney cancer. The sample here was CD4+ or CD8+ T cells sorted from blood, taken in a trial of the OX40 agonist ivuxolimab. The V call is TRBV6-5, the J call TRBJ1-1, with TRBD1 as a possible D gene (5 bases). This CDR3 is CASSPDTRGTEAFF. CDR3 sequence (DNA): TGTGCCAGCAGCCCCGACACCCGGGGGACTGAAGCTTTCTTT.